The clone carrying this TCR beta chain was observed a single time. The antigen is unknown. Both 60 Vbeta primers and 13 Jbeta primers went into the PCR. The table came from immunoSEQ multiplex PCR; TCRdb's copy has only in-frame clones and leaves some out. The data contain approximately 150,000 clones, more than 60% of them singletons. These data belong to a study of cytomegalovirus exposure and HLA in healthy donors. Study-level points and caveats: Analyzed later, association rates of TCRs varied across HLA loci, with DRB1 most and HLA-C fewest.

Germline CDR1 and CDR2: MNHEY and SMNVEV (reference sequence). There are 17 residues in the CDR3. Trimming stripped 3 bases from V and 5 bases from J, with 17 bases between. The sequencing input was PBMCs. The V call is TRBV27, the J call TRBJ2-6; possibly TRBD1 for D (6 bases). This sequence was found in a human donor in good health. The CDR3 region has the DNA TGTGCCAGCAGTTTCGGCCCACAGGGCGTGAGGGCCAACGTCCTGACTTTC. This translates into CASSFGPQGVRANVLTF.